This is a list of T cell receptor beta chains from one sample in a study of T cell responses to AZD1222 COVID-19 vaccine. The method was immunoSEQ multiplex PCR; TCRdb's version includes in-frame clones alone and lacks a portion of them. This sample has 150,000 or so clones, with 90% to 95% found just once. The sample was peripheral blood, taken 28 days after the second AZD1222 dose. The receptors were gathered from an adult who received the AZD1222 COVID-19 vaccine. Each CDR3 is given with its conserved first and last residue. The D gene is left open where the match is weak. Size is omitted from some rows. Given values are once, few, many or a class for expanded clones.

v_call	d_call	j_call	clone_size	cdr3_nt	cdr3_aa
TRBV28	-	TRBJ2-7	once	TGTGCCAGCAGTCACCGCGACGGCTACGAGCAGTACTTC	CASSHRDGYEQYF
TRBV3-1/TRBV3-2	-	TRBJ2-2	few	TGTGCCAGCAGCCAAGGTCTGGGTACCGGGGAGCTGTTTTTT	CASSQGLGTGELFF
TRBV7-9	TRBD2	TRBJ2-2	-	TGTGCCAGCAGCCCGCGACTAGCGGGAGGGCATAACACCGGGGAGCTGTTTTTT	CASSPRLAGGHNTGELFF
TRBV21-1	-	TRBJ2-7	once	TGTGCCAGCAGCTCATACAGGAGCCCCTACGAGCAGTACTTC	CASSSYRSPYEQYF
TRBV9	-	TRBJ2-1	-	TGTGCCAGCAGCGTAGGGGGGGACACGGCCTACAATGAGCAGTTCTTC	CASSVGGDTAYNEQFF
TRBV7-9	TRBD1	TRBJ1-2	-	TGTGCCAGCAGCCTCCGGGACAGGGGGCTGGCCGTCGGAAACTACACCTTC	CASSLRDRGLAVGNYTF
TRBV3-1/TRBV3-2	-	TRBJ2-3	-	TGTGCCAGCAGCCTCGAGGGTTACACAGATACGCAGTATTTT	CASSLEGYTDTQYF
TRBV5-1	TRBD2	TRBJ2-7	once	TGCGCCAGCAGCCCTCAGAGGGTAGCGGGGGACTACGAGCAGTACTTC	CASSPQRVAGDYEQYF
TRBV29-1	TRBD1	TRBJ1-1	-	TGCAGCGTCCCCAGGGGCCCACAGGGGGGCTGGACTGAAGCTTTCTTT	CSVPRGPQGGWTEAFF
TRBV3-1/TRBV3-2	-	TRBJ2-5	-	TGTGCCAGCAGCCAAGACGCGGGTAGCGGAGGGACCCAGTACTTC	CASSQDAGSGGTQYF
TRBV3-1/TRBV3-2	TRBD2	TRBJ2-7	-	TGTGCCAGCAGTCCCGGGGGGGTAACCCACGAGCAGTACTTC	CASSPGGVTHEQYF
TRBV11-3	-	TRBJ1-1	few	TGTGCCAGCAGCACCCGCAGGAACACTGAAGCTTTCTTT	CASSTRRNTEAFF
TRBV29-1	-	TRBJ1-3	few	TGCAGCGTTGATCTGGGAAACACCATATATTTT	CSVDLGNTIYF
TRBV20-1	-	TRBJ1-1	-	TGCAGTGCTAGAGGGGCCACTGAAGCTTTCTTT	CSARGATEAFF
TRBV7-6	-	TRBJ2-5	-	TGTGCCAGCAGCCCCAAGGCGGGGACGCAAGAGACCCAGTACTTC	CASSPKAGTQETQYF
TRBV5-6	TRBD1	TRBJ1-5	-	TGTGCCAGCAGTCTACAGGGGAAGGGTCAGCCCCAGCATTTT	CASSLQGKGQPQHF
TRBV19	-	TRBJ1-5	-	TGTGCCAGTAGTTTGACCCTACGCAATCAGCCCCAGCATTTT	CASSLTLRNQPQHF
TRBV12-3/TRBV12-4	-	TRBJ1-2	-	TGTGCCAGCAGTTTCGTGGGGGGGCATGGCTACACCTTC	CASSFVGGHGYTF
TRBV5-1	TRBD1	TRBJ1-2	once	TGCGCCAGCAGGTTGGGACAGGACTATGGCTACACCTTC	CASRLGQDYGYTF
TRBV4-3	TRBD2	TRBJ2-1	-	TGCGCCAGCAGCCAAGAGTACCGGGGGGTGGTTGAGCAGTTCTTC	CASSQEYRGVVEQFF
TRBV10-2	-	TRBJ2-7	-	TGCGCCAGCGGAGAGGGCGCTCCAACCTACGAGCAGTACTTC	CASGEGAPTYEQYF
TRBV4-3	TRBD2	TRBJ2-1	-	TGCGCCAGCAGCCAAGGCGGGGGGAGCCACAATGAGCAGTTCTTC	CASSQGGGSHNEQFF
TRBV9	-	TRBJ2-7	-	TGTGCCAGCAGCGCGGGTTCGGGCCCCCTTACGAAGCAGTACTTC	CASSAGSGPLTKQYF
TRBV10-1	TRBD1	TRBJ1-2	-	TGCGCCAGCAGTGGGGGACAGGGGTTTGAGGGCTACACCTTC	CASSGGQGFEGYTF
TRBV7-2	-	TRBJ1-2	-	TGTGCCAGCAGCTTGGTTGGATCTTTGGGGGCGGAAGGCTACACCTTC	CASSLVGSLGAEGYTF
TRBV27	-	TRBJ2-1	-	TGTGCCAGTACCAGGGGGGGGCCGGGGTACAATGAGCAGTTCTTC	CASTRGGPGYNEQFF
TRBV7-9	-	TRBJ2-1	-	TGTGCCAGGGGGCCTTTGGGGGAGGACTACAATGAGCAGTTCTTC	CARGPLGEDYNEQFF
TRBV9	TRBD2	TRBJ2-7	-	TGTGCCAGCAGCGAAGCGGGGCAGGACTACGAGCAGTACTTC	CASSEAGQDYEQYF
TRBV15	-	TRBJ1-1	-	TGTGCCACCAGCCCCGACCGGGTTGAAGCTTTCTTT	CATSPDRVEAFF
TRBV3-1/TRBV3-2	-	TRBJ2-7	-	TGTGCCAGCAGCCAATGGGGTTACGAGCAGTACTTC	CASSQWGYEQYF
TRBV6-6	TRBD1	TRBJ2-7	few	TGTGCCAGCAGTTACTCGCCGGCAGGGGGCTCCTACGAGCAGTACTTC	CASSYSPAGGSYEQYF
TRBV6-1	-	TRBJ1-1	once	TGTGCCAGCAGTGATCAGTGGATGAGCACTGAAGCTTTCTTT	CASSDQWMSTEAFF
TRBV11-2	-	TRBJ1-6	-	TGTGCCAGCTCCCACGGGAATAGCGGTTCACCCCTCCACTTT	CASSHGNSGSPLHF
TRBV9	TRBD2	TRBJ2-1	-	TGTGCCAGCAGCGAAAGCGGGAGAGGGTACAATGAGCAGTTCTTC	CASSESGRGYNEQFF
TRBV2	-	TRBJ1-6	-	TGTGCCAGCGGCTTACGGGGGATTTATTCACCCCTCCACTTT	CASGLRGIYSPLHF
TRBV5-3	-	TRBJ1-1	once	TGTGCCAGAAGCCCGAACGGGTTTAACACTGAAGCTTTCTTT	CARSPNGFNTEAFF
TRBV4-2	-	TRBJ2-3	few	TGTGCCACCGACAAAGGAGGGGGGGGCGCAGATACGCAGTATTTT	CATDKGGGGADTQYF
TRBV7-2	-	TRBJ1-2	-	TGTGCCAGCAGCCTAGGTGGAGGGGCCAGCATCAACTATGGCTACACCTTC	CASSLGGGASINYGYTF
TRBV27	-	TRBJ1-6	-	TGTGCCAGCAGTTTACCAGACAAAAATTCACCCCTCCACTTT	CASSLPDKNSPLHF
TRBV9	-	TRBJ2-6	-	TGTGCCAGCAGCGTGGCAGGATGGGCTGGGGCCAACGTCCTGACTTTC	CASSVAGWAGANVLTF
TRBV5-1	-	TRBJ1-1	-	TGCGCCAGCAGCTTGGATCTGACAGGCCAGGAGACTGAAGCTTTCTTT	CASSLDLTGQETEAFF
TRBV7-3	TRBD1	TRBJ1-1	-	TGTGCCAGCAGCTTACCAGGGGGTGAAGCTTTCTTT	CASSLPGGEAFF
TRBV11-1	TRBD1	TRBJ1-2	-	TGTGCCAGCAGCCTTGACAGGGAAGGCTATGGCTACACCTTC	CASSLDREGYGYTF
TRBV9	-	TRBJ1-2	-	TGTGCCAGCAGCGTAGGGGCAGGAGAGGCCTATGGCTACACCTTC	CASSVGAGEAYGYTF
TRBV2	-	TRBJ1-5	-	TGTGCCAGCAGTGAATACGGTGGCCCGGGCCATCAGCCCCAGCATTTT	CASSEYGGPGHQPQHF
TRBV10-3	-	TRBJ1-1	-	TGTGCCATCAGTGAGGAGGGTGAAGCTTTCTTT	CAISEEGEAFF
TRBV4-1	-	TRBJ2-1	-	TGCGCCAGCAGCCAAGTGGGGCAGGTGAACTACAATGAGCAGTTCTTC	CASSQVGQVNYNEQFF
TRBV4-3	-	TRBJ1-6	-	TGCGCCAGCAGCCCCGAGGCTGGGGTGGCTCGGTCACCCCTCCACTTT	CASSPEAGVARSPLHF
TRBV24-1	TRBD1	TRBJ2-7	-	TGTGCCACCGGTAGGGACAGGGCCTACGAGCAGTACTTC	CATGRDRAYEQYF